Listed below are T cell receptor beta chains from one sample, sequenced in a study of T-cell memory formation after mild COVID-19. From the 5' RACE reads, TCRdb called clonotypes with MiXCR, one entry per CDR3 protein. The data contain about 55,000 distinct CDR3 sequences, more than 8% of them singletons. The sample was PBMCs or a T cell subset sorted from them (not recorded which). The receptors were gathered from a man between 18 and 35 years old who had mild COVID-19 (a few samples of this study predate the infection). Cell type and time point are not known. Both conserved end residues are part of each CDR3. Each record gives: V gene, J gene, CDR3 protein.

V gene: TRBV6-2/TRBV6-3; J gene: TRBJ2-6; CDR3 protein: CASSFEGSPSGANVLTF
V gene: TRBV5-1; J gene: TRBJ1-1; CDR3 protein: CASSTDRMNTEAFF
V gene: TRBV7-2; J gene: TRBJ2-7; CDR3 protein: CASSQRDLWGEQYF
V gene: TRBV5-6; J gene: TRBJ2-3; CDR3 protein: CASSSLTLASTDTQYF
V gene: TRBV20-1; J gene: TRBJ1-4; CDR3 protein: CSARGAPGQVQEKLFF
V gene: TRBV4-3; J gene: TRBJ2-2; CDR3 protein: CASSQETGTSGEDGELFF
V gene: TRBV5-1; J gene: TRBJ2-1; CDR3 protein: CASSFTSGGHYNEQFF
V gene: TRBV14; J gene: TRBJ2-7; CDR3 protein: CASSLGQGALSYEQYF
V gene: TRBV6-2/TRBV6-3; J gene: TRBJ1-1; CDR3 protein: CASSYILNTEAFF
V gene: TRBV7-9; J gene: TRBJ1-2; CDR3 protein: CASSLFREGYTF
V gene: TRBV3-1; J gene: TRBJ2-4; CDR3 protein: CASSQGKNIQYF
V gene: TRBV7-2; J gene: TRBJ1-4; CDR3 protein: CASSQRATNEKLFF
V gene: TRBV29-1; J gene: TRBJ2-5; CDR3 protein: CSVVPGQETQYF
V gene: TRBV7-2; J gene: TRBJ1-3; CDR3 protein: CASSSQGQSSSGNTIYF
V gene: TRBV7-2; J gene: TRBJ2-2; CDR3 protein: CASSPGTMNTGELFF
V gene: TRBV3-1; J gene: TRBJ2-3; CDR3 protein: CASSPRTSTDTQYF
V gene: TRBV5-1; J gene: TRBJ1-2; CDR3 protein: CASSLEGGGYTF
V gene: TRBV5-1; J gene: TRBJ1-2; CDR3 protein: CASSGTGLANYGYTF
V gene: TRBV20-1; J gene: TRBJ2-7; CDR3 protein: CSAIAGSMATYEQYF
V gene: TRBV12-3/TRBV12-4; J gene: TRBJ1-1; CDR3 protein: CARSLAGTYTEAFF
V gene: TRBV23-1; J gene: TRBJ2-3; CDR3 protein: CASSQSGGTDTQYF
V gene: TRBV4-2; J gene: TRBJ1-5; CDR3 protein: CASSRGAADSNQPQHF
V gene: TRBV5-1; J gene: TRBJ2-7; CDR3 protein: CASSQLGNEQYF